This is a list of T cell receptor beta chains from one sample in a study of shared clonotypes between healthy human individuals. Clones were sequenced by immunoSEQ multiplex PCR, and TCRdb holds only the in-frame ones, with some missing. The sample has hundreds of thousands of clones; under 95% are singletons. The material sequenced was naive CD8+ T cells sorted from blood. The source is a man aged 25-45 years in good health. The CDR3 runs from the conserved cysteine through the conserved F or W. D genes are given only for firm matches. Where a row states a size, it is once, few, many or the class of an expanded clone; other rows omit it.

TRBV11-2	TRBJ2-7	.	.	TGTGCCAGCAGCAACGGTCCAGCCCAAATTTACGAGCAGTACTTC	CASSNGPAQIYEQYF
TRBV29-1	TRBJ2-1	.	.	TGCAGCGCCGGCGGACCAGCAACCTACAATGAGCAGTTCTTC	CSAGGPATYNEQFF
TRBV10-1	TRBJ2-5	.	.	TGCGCCAGCAGTGAGTACGTAGAGACCCAGTACTTC	CASSEYVETQYF
TRBV19	TRBJ2-1	.	.	TGTGCCAGTTCAGGTCGGTACAATGAGCAGTTCTTC	CASSGRYNEQFF
TRBV27	TRBJ2-7	once	TRBD2	TGTGCCAGCAGTTTTAGCGGGAGGGTCTACGAGCAGTACTTC	CASSFSGRVYEQYF
TRBV4-3	TRBJ2-1	.	.	TGCGCCAGCAGCCAAGATCAAGGGACCCTCGTGGACAATGAGCAGTTCTTC	CASSQDQGTLVDNEQFF
TRBV11-2	TRBJ2-5	.	TRBD1	TGTGCCAGCAGCGGACTACAGGGGGCGCACCAAGAGACCCAGTACTTC	CASSGLQGAHQETQYF
TRBV27	TRBJ2-1	.	.	TGTGCCAGCTCGCCCAGGGGACCCTACAATGAGCAGTTCTTC	CASSPRGPYNEQFF
TRBV11-2	TRBJ2-7	.	TRBD2	TGTGCCAGCAGCTTGGAATTAGCGGGAGTTACGTCCTACGAGCAGTACTTC	CASSLELAGVTSYEQYF
TRBV5-6	TRBJ2-7	once	TRBD2	TGTGCCAGCAGCTTGGTAAGCGGGAGTTCCTACGAGCAGTACTTC	CASSLVSGSSYEQYF
TRBV11-2	TRBJ2-1	.	TRBD1	TGTGCCAGCAGCCCCGGACAGGGTATCGATGAGCAGTTCTTC	CASSPGQGIDEQFF
TRBV27	TRBJ2-7	.	.	TGTGCCAGCAGTTTATCAGGGGTCGCCTACGAGCAGTACTTC	CASSLSGVAYEQYF
TRBV13	TRBJ2-1	.	.	TGTGCCAGCAGCTCTAGAAATGAGCAGTTCTTC	CASSSRNEQFF
TRBV27	TRBJ1-2	.	.	TGTGCCAGCAGGACCCGGCAGACCAGTCGGGATGGCTACACCTTC	CASRTRQTSRDGYTF
TRBV14	TRBJ2-1	.	.	TGTGCCAGCAGCCAAGATCTAAAGTTCCGGGACTTCTCCTACAATGAGCAGTTCTTC	CASSQDLKFRDFSYNEQFF
TRBV29-1	TRBJ2-1	.	TRBD2	TGCAGCGTTGATCTCGGGAGGGGCTACAATGAGCAGTTCTTC	CSVDLGRGYNEQFF
TRBV13	TRBJ2-1	.	TRBD2	TGTGCCAGCAGCTTAGAACTAGCGGGAGAAGGGGAGCAGTTCTTC	CASSLELAGEGEQFF
TRBV4-1	TRBJ2-1	.	.	TGCGCCAGCAGCCAAGTTTCCGGCGGTGAGCAGTTCTTC	CASSQVSGGEQFF
TRBV11-1	TRBJ2-7	.	TRBD1	TGTGCCAGCAGCGACGGACAGGCCGCCTACGAGCAGTACTTC	CASSDGQAAYEQYF